This entry is about one T cell receptor (beta chain). This entry comes from a study of blood T cell repertoires in COVID-19. Across the study: From the United States, Italy and Spain came samples of acute and convalescent COVID-19.

In the study's own analysis: Researchers report that nucleated cell counts were estimated from reference gene primer amplification. TCRdb's table, derived via immunoSEQ multiplex PCR, lists solely in-frame clones and lacks some. That table supplies the V and J calls and clone size; D and trimming were determined from the DNA. The data hold 50,000 to 60,000 clones, with 85% to 90% observed a single time. V trimming: 6 bases; J trimming: 5 bases; junction bases outside the gene matches: 8. CDR3 size: 14 residues. CDR1 is SGHVS, CDR2 FNYEAQ, per germline. Material: peripheral blood. V and J are TRBV7-6 and TRBJ2-7; 9 nucleotides line up with TRBD1. This sequence was found in a man in his sixties with active COVID-19. The CDR3 reads CASSRPGQGDEQYF. In DNA, the CDR3 is TGTGCCAGCAGTCGTCCGGGACAGGGTGACGAGCAGTACTTC. Variable domain in full (rest from reference TRBV7-6 and TRBJ2-7): GAGVSQSPRYKVTKRGQDVALRCDPISGHVSLYWYRQALGQGPEFLTYFNYEAQQDKSGLPNDRFSAERPEGSISTLTIQRTEQRDSAMYRCASSRPGQGDEQYFGPGTRLTVT.